This T cell receptor beta chain was identified in a study of shared clonotypes between healthy human individuals. V was pared by 3 bases and J by 3 bases, with 11 bases between. CDR3 length: 15 amino acids. Germline V CDR1 and CDR2: LNHNV, YYDKDF (reference sequence). Study-wide results and caveats: It was only blood that was sampled, and tissue repertoires likely differ.

Worth noting for this clone: Its antigen remains unidentified.

Sequenced by immunoSEQ multiplex PCR; TCRdb stores in-frame clones only, minus some. In the table there are roughly 660,000 clones, around 91% of which are singletons. Healthy HIV-negative adults without recent acute infections or vaccinations served as donors. Caucasian adults living in Nashville, Tennessee, provided all samples. This TCR came from a young man in good health. Some clones in this sample may be carry-over from other donors' samples. Input material: memory CD8+ T cells from PBMCs. Noted subset: CD45RO+ cells pooled with CCR7-negative TemRA cells. The rearrangement uses TRBV15 and TRBJ1-4; tentatively, D is TRBD1 (6 bases). The CDR3 DNA reads TGTGCCACCAGCAGCCGGGGACAAGCTAATGAAAAACTGTTTTTT. It specifies CATSSRGQANEKLFF.